The rows below give T cell receptor beta chains drawn from one sample of a study of blood T cell repertoires in COVID-19. Here immunoSEQ multiplex PCR was the method, and the copy in TCRdb shows in-frame clones only, minus some. The table lists approximately 120,000 clones, approximately 74% of them singletons. Sequencing used peripheral blood. These TCRs come from a man aged 60-69 years with acute or convalescent COVID-19. Both conserved end residues are part of each CDR3. D genes are given only for firm matches. A clone size is listed for some rows: how often the clone was seen (once, few, many), or a class if it is expanded.

clone size: .
D gene: TRBD2
J gene: TRBJ2-5
V gene: TRBV7-6
CDR3 DNA: TGTGCCAGCAGCTTAGGGACTAGCGGGGCCCAAGAGACCCAGTACTTC
CDR3 protein: CASSLGTSGAQETQYF

clone size: few
D gene: .
J gene: TRBJ1-6
V gene: TRBV3-1/TRBV3-2
CDR3 DNA: TGTGCCAGCAGCCAAGTTGGGGGGGATAATTCACCCCTCCACTTT
CDR3 protein: CASSQVGGDNSPLHF

clone size: .
D gene: .
J gene: TRBJ1-1
V gene: TRBV5-1
CDR3 DNA: TGCGCCAGCACCCGACACAGGGAGTTGAACACTGAAGCTTTCTTT
CDR3 protein: CASTRHRELNTEAFF

clone size: .
D gene: TRBD2
J gene: TRBJ2-3
V gene: TRBV7-6
CDR3 DNA: TGTGCCAGCAGCCCGCGGGGGCGGGGGGGCACAGATACGCAGTATTTT
CDR3 protein: CASSPRGRGGTDTQYF

clone size: .
D gene: TRBD2
J gene: TRBJ2-1
V gene: TRBV10-2
CDR3 DNA: TGCGCCAGCAGTGAGTTAGCGGGGTTCTACAATGAGCAGTTCTTC
CDR3 protein: CASSELAGFYNEQFF

clone size: .
D gene: TRBD1
J gene: TRBJ2-3
V gene: TRBV5-1
CDR3 DNA: TGCGCCAGCTGCACAGGGGGCAGTTCAGATACGCAGTATTTT
CDR3 protein: CASCTGGSSDTQYF

clone size: .
D gene: .
J gene: TRBJ1-1
V gene: TRBV13
CDR3 DNA: TGTGCCAGCTCAGAGGGTGGGAACACTGAAGCTTTCTTT
CDR3 protein: CASSEGGNTEAFF

clone size: few
D gene: .
J gene: TRBJ2-3
V gene: TRBV5-6
CDR3 DNA: TGTGCCAGCAGCTTTCTACGGGATACGCAGTATTTT
CDR3 protein: CASSFLRDTQYF

clone size: .
D gene: .
J gene: TRBJ1-2
V gene: TRBV6-5
CDR3 DNA: TGTGCCAGCAGTTACTCTCAGGGTAATGGCTACACCTTC
CDR3 protein: CASSYSQGNGYTF

clone size: once
D gene: .
J gene: TRBJ1-1
V gene: TRBV28
CDR3 DNA: TGTGCCAGCAGTTTTTCTCTGCGGGAAGCTTTCTTT
CDR3 protein: CASSFSLREAFF

clone size: .
D gene: .
J gene: TRBJ1-4
V gene: TRBV20-1
CDR3 DNA: TGCAGTGCTAGTCCCGCAGGGGAGTCTGAAAAACTGTTTTTT
CDR3 protein: CSASPAGESEKLFF

clone size: once
D gene: .
J gene: TRBJ1-2
V gene: TRBV5-1
CDR3 DNA: TGCGCCAGCAGCCTATCGGGACTGACTAACTATGGCTACACCTTC
CDR3 protein: CASSLSGLTNYGYTF

clone size: once
D gene: .
J gene: TRBJ1-5
V gene: TRBV2
CDR3 DNA: TGTGCCAGCAGTGTTCCGGGGTCGGGGAATCAGCCCCAGCATTTT
CDR3 protein: CASSVPGSGNQPQHF

clone size: few
D gene: TRBD2
J gene: TRBJ2-1
V gene: TRBV9
CDR3 DNA: TGTGCCAGCAGCGTAGCCGGACTAGCAATTTCCTACAATGAGCAGTTCTTC
CDR3 protein: CASSVAGLAISYNEQFF

clone size: .
D gene: TRBD1
J gene: TRBJ1-4
V gene: TRBV30
CDR3 DNA: TGTGCCTCGAGCCAGAAGACAGGGTGGAGTGAAAAACTGTTTTTT
CDR3 protein: CASSQKTGWSEKLFF

clone size: few
D gene: .
J gene: TRBJ1-2
V gene: TRBV7-2
CDR3 DNA: TGTGCCAGCAGCATCACTCAAGACTATGGCTACACCTTC
CDR3 protein: CASSITQDYGYTF

clone size: .
D gene: .
J gene: TRBJ1-5
V gene: TRBV12-3/TRBV12-4
CDR3 DNA: TGTGCCAGCCGGCGACAGGCTGGTCAGCCCCAGCATTTT
CDR3 protein: CASRRQAGQPQHF

clone size: .
D gene: .
J gene: TRBJ2-1
V gene: TRBV3-1/TRBV3-2
CDR3 DNA: TGTGCCAGCAGCCAACATCGGTCAGGCGCGATGGGTAACAATGAGCAGTTCTTC
CDR3 protein: CASSQHRSGAMGNNEQFF

clone size: once
D gene: TRBD1
J gene: TRBJ1-2
V gene: TRBV4-2
CDR3 DNA: TGTGCCAGCAGCCAAGACGTGGGCCTATCCAGGGGGCAGGATGGCTACACCTTC
CDR3 protein: CASSQDVGLSRGQDGYTF

clone size: .
D gene: .
J gene: TRBJ2-3
V gene: TRBV5-4
CDR3 DNA: TGTGCCAGCAGCTCGTCCTCTAGCGCCAGCACAGATACGCAGTATTTT
CDR3 protein: CASSSSSSASTDTQYF

clone size: .
D gene: TRBD1
J gene: TRBJ1-6
V gene: TRBV3-1/TRBV3-2
CDR3 DNA: TGTGCCAGCAGCCCCCGACAGGGAAATTCACCCCTCCACTTT
CDR3 protein: CASSPRQGNSPLHF

clone size: .
D gene: TRBD2
J gene: TRBJ2-7
V gene: TRBV6-2/TRBV6-3
CDR3 DNA: TGTGCCAGCAGTTATCCGACTAGCGGGAGGCTAAACTCCCCCTCGGAGCAGTACTTC
CDR3 protein: CASSYPTSGRLNSPSEQYF

clone size: .
D gene: .
J gene: TRBJ2-5
V gene: TRBV2
CDR3 DNA: TGTGCCAGCAGTGGTGAGGGTATAAGAGAGACCCAGTACTTC
CDR3 protein: CASSGEGIRETQYF

clone size: many
D gene: .
J gene: TRBJ1-4
V gene: TRBV7-6
CDR3 DNA: TGTGCCAGCAGCTTTTTTCGTGAAAAACTGTTTTTT
CDR3 protein: CASSFFREKLFF

clone size: .
D gene: TRBD1
J gene: TRBJ1-1
V gene: TRBV7-6
CDR3 DNA: TGTGCCAGCAGCCTCGGTCGTACAGGGGCGGCTGGGGATACTGAAGCTTTCTTT
CDR3 protein: CASSLGRTGAAGDTEAFF

clone size: .
D gene: TRBD1
J gene: TRBJ1-2
V gene: TRBV7-9
CDR3 DNA: TGTGCCAGCAGCCAAGGACAGGGCCCCCTCTATGGCTACACCTTC
CDR3 protein: CASSQGQGPLYGYTF

clone size: once
D gene: TRBD1
J gene: TRBJ2-2
V gene: TRBV24-1
CDR3 DNA: TGTGCCACCAGTGACCCCACAGGGGGAAAAGCCGGGGAGCTGTTTTTT
CDR3 protein: CATSDPTGGKAGELFF